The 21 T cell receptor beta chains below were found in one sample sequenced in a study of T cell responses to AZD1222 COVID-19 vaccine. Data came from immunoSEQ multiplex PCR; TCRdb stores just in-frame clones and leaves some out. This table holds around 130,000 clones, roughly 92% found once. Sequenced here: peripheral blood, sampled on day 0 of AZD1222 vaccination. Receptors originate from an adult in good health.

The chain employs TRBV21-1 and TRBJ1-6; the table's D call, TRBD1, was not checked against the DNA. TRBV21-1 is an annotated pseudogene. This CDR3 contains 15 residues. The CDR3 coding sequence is TGTGCCAGCAGCAGCGGACAGGGGAGGAATTCACCCCTCCACTTT. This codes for CASSSGQGRNSPLHF.

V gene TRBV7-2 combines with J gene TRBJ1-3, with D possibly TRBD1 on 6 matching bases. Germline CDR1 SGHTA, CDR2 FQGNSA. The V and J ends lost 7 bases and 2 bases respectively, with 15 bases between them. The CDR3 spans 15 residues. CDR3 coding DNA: TGTGCCAGCACTTGGGGGGCTAAGGCTGGAAACACCATATATTTT. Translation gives CASTWGAKAGNTIYF.

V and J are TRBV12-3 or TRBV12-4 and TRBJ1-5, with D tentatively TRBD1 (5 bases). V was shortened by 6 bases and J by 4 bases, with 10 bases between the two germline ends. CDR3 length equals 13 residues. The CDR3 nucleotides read TGTGCCAGCAGCCGACAGATTAATCAGCCCCAGCATTTT. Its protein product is CASSRQINQPQHF.

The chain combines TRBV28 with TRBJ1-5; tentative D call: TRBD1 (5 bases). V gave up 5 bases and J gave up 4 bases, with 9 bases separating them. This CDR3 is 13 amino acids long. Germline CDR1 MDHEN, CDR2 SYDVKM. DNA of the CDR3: TGTGCCAGCAGTACGACAGATAATCAGCCCCAGCATTTT. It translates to CASSTTDNQPQHF.

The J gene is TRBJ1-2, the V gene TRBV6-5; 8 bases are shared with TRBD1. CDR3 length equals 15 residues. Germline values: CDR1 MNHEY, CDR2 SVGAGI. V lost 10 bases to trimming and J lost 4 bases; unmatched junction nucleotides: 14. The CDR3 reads CATRDRPSDRYGYTF. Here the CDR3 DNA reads TGTGCCACCCGGGACAGGCCATCAGACCGCTATGGCTACACCTTC.

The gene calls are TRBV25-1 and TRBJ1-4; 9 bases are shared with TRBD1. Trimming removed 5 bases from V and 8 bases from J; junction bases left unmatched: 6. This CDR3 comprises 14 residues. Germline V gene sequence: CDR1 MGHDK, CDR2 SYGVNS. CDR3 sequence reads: CASSRGQGGEKLFF. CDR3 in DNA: TGTGCCAGCAGTAGGGGACAGGGAGGCGAAAAACTGTTTTTT.

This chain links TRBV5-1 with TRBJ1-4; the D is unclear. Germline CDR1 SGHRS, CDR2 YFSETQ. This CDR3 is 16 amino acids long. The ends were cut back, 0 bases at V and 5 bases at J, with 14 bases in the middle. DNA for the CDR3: TGCGCCAGCAGCTTGGATAACTGGGGTTCAAATGAAAAACTGTTTTTT. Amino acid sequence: CASSLDNWGSNEKLFF.

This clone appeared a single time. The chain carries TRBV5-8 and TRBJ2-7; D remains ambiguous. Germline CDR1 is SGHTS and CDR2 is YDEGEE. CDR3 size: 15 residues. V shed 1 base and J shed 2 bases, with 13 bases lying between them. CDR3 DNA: TGTGCCAGCAGCTTGAGGCCGTACGAGGCCTACGAGCAGTACGTC. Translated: CASSLRPYEAYEQYV.

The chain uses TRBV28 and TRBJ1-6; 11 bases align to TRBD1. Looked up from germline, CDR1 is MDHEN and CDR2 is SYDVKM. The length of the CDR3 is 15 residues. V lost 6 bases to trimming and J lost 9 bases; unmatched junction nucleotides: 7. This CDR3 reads CASRFGQGAGSPLHF. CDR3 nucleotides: TGTGCCAGCAGATTCGGACAGGGGGCGGGTTCACCCCTCCACTTT.

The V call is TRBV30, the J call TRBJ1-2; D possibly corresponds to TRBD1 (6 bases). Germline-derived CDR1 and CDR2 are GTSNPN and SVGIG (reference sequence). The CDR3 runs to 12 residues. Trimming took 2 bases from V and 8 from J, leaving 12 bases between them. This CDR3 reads CAWSTNRVGYTF. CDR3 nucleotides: TGTGCCTGGAGTACAAACAGGGTCGGCTACACCTTC.

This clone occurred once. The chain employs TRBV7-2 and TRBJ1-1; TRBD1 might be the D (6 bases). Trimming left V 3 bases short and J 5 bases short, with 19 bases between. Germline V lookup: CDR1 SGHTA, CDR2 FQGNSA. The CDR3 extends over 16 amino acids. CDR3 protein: CASSLGRQAFETEAFF. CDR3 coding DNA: TGTGCCAGCAGCTTGGGGAGACAGGCTTTTGAGACTGAAGCTTTCTTT. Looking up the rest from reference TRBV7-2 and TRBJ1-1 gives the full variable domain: GAGVSQSPSNKVTEKGKDVELRCDPISGHTALYWYRQSLGQGLEFLIYFQGNSAPDKSGLPSDRFSAERTGGSVSTLTIQRTQQEDSAVYLCASSLGRQAFETEAFFGQGTRLTVV.

The CDR3: CASSRAGSLNTEAFF. The CDR3 DNA sequence: TGTGCCAGTAGTCGGGCAGGGAGCTTGAACACTGAAGCTTTCTTT. The gene calls are TRBV19 and TRBJ1-1; D perhaps matches TRBD1 (5 bases). The CDR3 runs to 15 residues. In germline, CDR1 is LNHDA, CDR2 SQIVND (reference sequence). V was clipped by 5 bases and J by 0 bases, with 13 bases between them.

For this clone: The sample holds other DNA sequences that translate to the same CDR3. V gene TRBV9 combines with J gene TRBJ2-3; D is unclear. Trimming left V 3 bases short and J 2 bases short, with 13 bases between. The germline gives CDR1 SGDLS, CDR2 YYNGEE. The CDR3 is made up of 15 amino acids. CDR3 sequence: CASSATGGTTDTQYF. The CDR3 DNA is TGTGCCAGCAGCGCCACTGGCGGCACCACAGATACGCAGTATTTT.

CDR3 residues: CASSPGTHQETQYF. The CDR3 nucleotides are TGCGCCAGCAGCCCCGGGACACACCAAGAGACCCAGTACTTC. This rearrangement joins TRBV5-1 to TRBJ2-5, with D possibly matching TRBD1 (6 bases). The CDR3 covers 14 residues. Looked up from germline, CDR1 is SGHRS and CDR2 is YFSETQ. V was shortened by 4 bases and J by 0 bases, with 10 bases between the two germline ends.

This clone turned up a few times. The DNA of the CDR3 is TGTGCCAGTAGTACCCGGGGGGGTCGAGGAGGTCGGACTGAAGCTTTCTTT. Its translation is CASSTRGGRGGRTEAFF. The chain joins TRBV19 to TRBJ1-1; a weak D match, TRBD1 (5 bases). The V end lost 4 bases, the J end lost 5 bases, and 23 bases lay between the germline ends. CDR3 length: 17 residues. The germline V gene has CDR1 LNHDA and CDR2 SQIVND (reference sequence).

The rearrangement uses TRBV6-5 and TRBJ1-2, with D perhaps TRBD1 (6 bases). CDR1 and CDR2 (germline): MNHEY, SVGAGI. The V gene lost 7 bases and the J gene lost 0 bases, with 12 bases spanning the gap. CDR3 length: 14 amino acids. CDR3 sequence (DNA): TGTGCCAGCACCCGGGACAAAGCTAACTATGGCTACACCTTC. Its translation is CASTRDKANYGYTF.

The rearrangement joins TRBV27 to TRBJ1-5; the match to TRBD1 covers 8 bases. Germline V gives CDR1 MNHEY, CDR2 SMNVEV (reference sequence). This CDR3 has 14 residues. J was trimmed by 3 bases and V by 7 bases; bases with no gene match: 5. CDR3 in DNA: TGTGCCAGCAACAGACAGGGGTCCAATCAGCCCCAGCATTTT. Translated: CASNRQGSNQPQHF.

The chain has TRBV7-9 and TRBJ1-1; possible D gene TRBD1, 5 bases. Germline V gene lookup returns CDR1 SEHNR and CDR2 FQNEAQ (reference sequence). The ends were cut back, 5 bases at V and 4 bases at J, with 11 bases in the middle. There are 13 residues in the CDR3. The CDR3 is CASSTRQTTEAFF. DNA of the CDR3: TGTGCCAGCAGCACACGACAGACCACTGAAGCTTTCTTT.

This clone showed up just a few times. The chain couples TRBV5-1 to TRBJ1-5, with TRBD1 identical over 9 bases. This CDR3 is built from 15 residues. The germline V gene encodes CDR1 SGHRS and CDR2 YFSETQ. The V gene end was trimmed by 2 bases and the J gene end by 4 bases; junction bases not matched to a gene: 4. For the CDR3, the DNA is TGCGCCAGCAGCTTACAGGGGGCTCGAAATCAGCCCCAGCATTTT. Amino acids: CASSLQGARNQPQHF.

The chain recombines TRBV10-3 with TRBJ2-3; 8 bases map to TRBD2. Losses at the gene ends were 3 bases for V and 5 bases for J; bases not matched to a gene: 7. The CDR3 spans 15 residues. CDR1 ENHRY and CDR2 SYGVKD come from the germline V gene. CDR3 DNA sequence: TGTGCCATCAGTGACTCCCGGGGGGGGCAAGATACGCAGTATTTT. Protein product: CAISDSRGGQDTQYF.

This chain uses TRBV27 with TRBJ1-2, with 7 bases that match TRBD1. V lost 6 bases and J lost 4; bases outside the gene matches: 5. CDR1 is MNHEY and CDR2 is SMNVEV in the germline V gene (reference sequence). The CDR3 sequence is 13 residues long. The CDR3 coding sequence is TGTGCCAGCAGAGCGACAGGGTTCTATGGCTACACCTTC. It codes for CASRATGFYGYTF.